This T cell receptor (beta chain) was recovered during a study of blood T cells in healthy people across ages. Together with a sample-barcoded 5' primer, a J-beta primer mix was included in a second PCR lasting roughly 6 to 12 cycles. TCRdb re-derived calls from the 5' RACE reads in MiXCR, one entry per CDR3 protein. There are over a million distinct CDR3 sequences in the sample; under 45% occur only once, and over 15% lies in the top ten. Donors each provided 9.5 to 10 milliliters of peripheral blood. This TCR was recovered from a woman in her sixties or seventies in good health. The source material was blood.

CDR3 nucleotide sequence: TGTGCCAGCAGCTTAAGATCGGCCGGTCGGCACGAGCAGTACTTC. Its protein is CASSLRSAGRHEQYF. The chain links TRBV7-2 to TRBJ2-4, with D hard to call. The DNA end lines up better with TRBJ2-7; the J call may be wrong. The germline V gene encodes CDR1 SGHTA and CDR2 FQGNSA. The CDR3 is made up of 15 amino acids.